This T cell receptor (beta chain) was found in a study of PD-1 blockade in classical Hodgkin lymphoma. Study-wide findings and caveats: Exclusion applied to patients who initiated nivolumab less than 1 year following ASCT.

After removal of 2 bases from V and 5 bases from J, the junction contained 8 bases not matched to a gene. Per germline, CDR1 SNHLY and CDR2 FYNNEI. The length of the CDR3 is 16 residues. TCRdb keeps only in-frame clones here, not all; method: immunoSEQ multiplex PCR. The sample holds 20,000 to 25,000 clones, around 80% seen once. Every patient relapsed after autologous stem cell transplantation, and brentuximab vedotin exposure varied. Complete response, partial response or progressive disease was each patient's best response. Of note for this clone: Its antigen is undetermined.

The sequence was collected from a human donor with classical Hodgkin lymphoma. Sequenced here: peripheral blood mononuclear cells (PBMCs), sampled before the second cycle of nivolumab. V usage is TRBV2 and J usage is TRBJ1-5; 8 positions agree with TRBD1. The CDR3 DNA reads as TGTGCCAGCAGTGAACCCCGACAGGGGATCCATCAGCCCCAGCATTTT. This codes for CASSEPRQGIHQPQHF. Filled out from reference TRBV2 and TRBJ1-5, the complete variable domain reads EPEVTQTPSHQVTQMGQEVILRCVPISNHLYFYWYRQILGQKVEFLVSFYNNEISEKSEIFDDQFSVERPDGSNFTLKIRSTKLEDSAMYFCASSEPRQGIHQPQHFGDGTRLSIL.